This TCR beta chain was recovered during a study of blood T cell repertoires in COVID-19. Trimming shortened V by 3 bases and J by 1 base, and 7 bases separated the two germline ends. CDR1 MGHDK and CDR2 SYGVNS come from the germline V gene. This CDR3 comprises 14 residues. This clone was picked up a small number of times. Sequencing used immunoSEQ multiplex PCR; TCRdb keeps in-frame clones, though not all of them. The sample lists some 120,000 clones; approximately 86% were seen once. The clonotype comes from a woman aged 45 to 65 with active or convalescent COVID-19. This sequence joins TRBV25-1 and TRBJ1-3, with a weak D call TRBD1 (5 bases). The sequenced sample consisted of peripheral blood. CDR3 bases: TGTGCCAGCAGTGAGGGGGGATCTGGAAACACCATATATTTT. It yields the protein CASSEGGSGNTIYF.